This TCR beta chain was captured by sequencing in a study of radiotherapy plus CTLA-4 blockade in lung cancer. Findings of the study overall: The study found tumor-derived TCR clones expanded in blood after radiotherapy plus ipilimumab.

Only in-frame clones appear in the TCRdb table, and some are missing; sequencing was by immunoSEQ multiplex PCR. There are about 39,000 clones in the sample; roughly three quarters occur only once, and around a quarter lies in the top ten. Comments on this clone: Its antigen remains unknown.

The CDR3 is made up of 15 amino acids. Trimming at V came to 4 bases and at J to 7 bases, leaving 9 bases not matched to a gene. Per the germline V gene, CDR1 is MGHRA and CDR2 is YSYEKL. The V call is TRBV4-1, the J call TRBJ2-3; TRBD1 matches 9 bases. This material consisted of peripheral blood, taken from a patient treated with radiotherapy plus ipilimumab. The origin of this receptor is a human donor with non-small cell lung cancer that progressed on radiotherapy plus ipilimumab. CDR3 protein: CASSPGQGGGNTQYF. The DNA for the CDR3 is TGCGCCAGCAGCCCGGGACAGGGAGGGGGAAATACGCAGTATTTT.